These T cell receptor beta chains were read from a single sample in a study of shared clonotypes between healthy human individuals. Produced via immunoSEQ multiplex PCR; TCRdb's table is partial and in-frame only. The sample includes a few million clones, around nine tenths of them seen just once. The sequenced sample was naive CD4+ T cells sorted from blood. Receptors were obtained from a man aged 18 to 29 in good health. CDR3s include the opening cysteine and the closing phenylalanine or tryptophan. A D gene is named only where the DNA matches it firmly. Rows give clone size only sometimes, using once, few, many, or a class for an expanded clone.

TRBV27,TRBJ1-4,TRBD1,.,TGTGCCAGCAGTTTACGGAGAGTCTTCGGACAGGGGGATGAAAAACTGTTTTTT,CASSLRRVFGQGDEKLFF
TRBV10-3,TRBJ2-1,TRBD1,.,TGTGCCATCAGTGGGGGACAGGGGGCATGGAATGAGCAGTTCTTC,CAISGGQGAWNEQFF
TRBV6-6,TRBJ1-1,.,.,TGTGCCAGCAGTTACGGGCAGGGCCTGAACACTGAAGCTTTCTTT,CASSYGQGLNTEAFF
TRBV11-2,TRBJ2-1,TRBD2,.,TGTGCCAGCAGCTTAGAGGGGACTAGCGGGAGGAATGAGCAGTTCTTC,CASSLEGTSGRNEQFF
TRBV5-6,TRBJ1-5,TRBD1,.,TGTGCCAGCAGCTTGGGGGGGACAGGGGCAATAAGGCAGCCCCAGCATTTT,CASSLGGTGAIRQPQHF
TRBV19,TRBJ1-2,.,.,TGTGCCAGCTCGCCGCCCGACAGACCGACCTATGGCTACACCTTC,CASSPPDRPTYGYTF
TRBV30,TRBJ1-4,.,.,TGTGCCTGGAGTGTAGGGCTTGGTAATGAAAAACTGTTTTTT,CAWSVGLGNEKLFF
TRBV9,TRBJ2-3,TRBD2,.,TGTGCCAGCAGCGTGAGCGGGGGGTTAGGAGATACGCAGTATTTT,CASSVSGGLGDTQYF
TRBV2,TRBJ1-1,.,.,TGTGCCAGCAGTGAAGCGCTAGGGTGGGGCACTGAAGCTTTCTTT,CASSEALGWGTEAFF
TRBV6-4,TRBJ1-6,TRBD1,.,TGTGCCAGCAGTCCAACAGGGGATTATTCACCCCTCCACTTT,CASSPTGDYSPLHF
TRBV15,TRBJ1-1,TRBD1,.,TGTGCCACCAGCAGCCTCCGGGACAGGGGGATGAACACTGAAGCTTTCTTT,CATSSLRDRGMNTEAFF
TRBV2,TRBJ2-5,.,.,TGTGCCAGCAGTGTTGGCAGACAAGAGACCCAGTACTTC,CASSVGRQETQYF
TRBV6-6,TRBJ2-7,TRBD1,.,TGTGCCAGCAAAGGACAGGGAGTAGCGAACGAGCAGTACTTC,CASKGQGVANEQYF
TRBV15,TRBJ1-6,.,.,TGTGCCACCAGCAGAGGGACCAAAAGCTCCTATAATTCACCCCTCCACTTT,CATSRGTKSSYNSPLHF
TRBV25-1,TRBJ2-2,.,.,TGTGCCAGCAGTGAACAGGGTCCCGGGGAGCTGTTTTTT,CASSEQGPGELFF
TRBV30,TRBJ1-2,TRBD1,once,TGTGCCTGGAGAGGGACAGGATGGGTTGGGAGGAATGGCTACACCTTC,CAWRGTGWVGRNGYTF
TRBV5-4,TRBJ2-2,TRBD2,.,TGTGCCAGCAGCCCCTCTTGGCAGGGCGGGGGCGGGGAGCTGTTTTTT,CASSPSWQGGGGELFF
TRBV30,TRBJ2-6,.,.,TGTGCCTGGATTGGGGCTTCGTCTGGGGCCAACGTCCTGACTTTC,CAWIGASSGANVLTF
TRBV27,TRBJ2-1,.,.,TGTGCCAGCAGCCAGTACAATGAGCAGTTCTTC,CASSQYNEQFF
TRBV7-2,TRBJ2-1,.,.,TGTGCCAGCAGCTTATTTCATGAGCAGTTCTTC,CASSLFHEQFF
TRBV5-4,TRBJ2-5,.,.,TGTGCCATCCACCCCGGGACCAGGAAAGAGAGCCAGTACTTC,CAIHPGTRKESQYF
TRBV15,TRBJ2-7,.,.,TGTGCCACCAGCAGAGATAGGACAGCCAGCTCGACGCAGTACTTC,CATSRDRTASSTQYF
TRBV5-1,TRBJ2-7,.,.,TGCGCCAGCAGCTTGGAAGTCGGCACAGGCACCTACGAGCAGTACTTC,CASSLEVGTGTYEQYF
TRBV6-5,TRBJ2-7,TRBD2,.,TGTGCCAGCAGTTACTCAGCGGGAGGTTTTGCCGAGCAGTACTTC,CASSYSAGGFAEQYF